The clone carrying this TCR beta chain showed up many times. The data are from a study of T cell repertoires in cytomegalovirus infection. Using its own MiXCR run on the reads, TCRdb lists one record per CDR3 protein. The sample holds 150,000 to 200,000 distinct CDR3 sequences, roughly 27% seen once. The TCR comes from a human donor in good health (CMV status not recorded). Some clones in this sample may be carry-over from other donors' samples. Sequencing input: PBMCs.

CDR3 amino acids: CASSPAGQGYEQYF. CDR3 in DNA: TGTGCCAGCAGCCCGGCGGGCCAAGGGTACGAGCAGTACTTC. This chain links TRBV7-2 with TRBJ2-7; D is possibly TRBD2 (5 bases). This CDR3 region has 14 residues. Trimming left V 5 bases short and J 4 bases short, with 15 bases between. Germline CDR1 reads SGHTA; CDR2 reads FQGNSA.